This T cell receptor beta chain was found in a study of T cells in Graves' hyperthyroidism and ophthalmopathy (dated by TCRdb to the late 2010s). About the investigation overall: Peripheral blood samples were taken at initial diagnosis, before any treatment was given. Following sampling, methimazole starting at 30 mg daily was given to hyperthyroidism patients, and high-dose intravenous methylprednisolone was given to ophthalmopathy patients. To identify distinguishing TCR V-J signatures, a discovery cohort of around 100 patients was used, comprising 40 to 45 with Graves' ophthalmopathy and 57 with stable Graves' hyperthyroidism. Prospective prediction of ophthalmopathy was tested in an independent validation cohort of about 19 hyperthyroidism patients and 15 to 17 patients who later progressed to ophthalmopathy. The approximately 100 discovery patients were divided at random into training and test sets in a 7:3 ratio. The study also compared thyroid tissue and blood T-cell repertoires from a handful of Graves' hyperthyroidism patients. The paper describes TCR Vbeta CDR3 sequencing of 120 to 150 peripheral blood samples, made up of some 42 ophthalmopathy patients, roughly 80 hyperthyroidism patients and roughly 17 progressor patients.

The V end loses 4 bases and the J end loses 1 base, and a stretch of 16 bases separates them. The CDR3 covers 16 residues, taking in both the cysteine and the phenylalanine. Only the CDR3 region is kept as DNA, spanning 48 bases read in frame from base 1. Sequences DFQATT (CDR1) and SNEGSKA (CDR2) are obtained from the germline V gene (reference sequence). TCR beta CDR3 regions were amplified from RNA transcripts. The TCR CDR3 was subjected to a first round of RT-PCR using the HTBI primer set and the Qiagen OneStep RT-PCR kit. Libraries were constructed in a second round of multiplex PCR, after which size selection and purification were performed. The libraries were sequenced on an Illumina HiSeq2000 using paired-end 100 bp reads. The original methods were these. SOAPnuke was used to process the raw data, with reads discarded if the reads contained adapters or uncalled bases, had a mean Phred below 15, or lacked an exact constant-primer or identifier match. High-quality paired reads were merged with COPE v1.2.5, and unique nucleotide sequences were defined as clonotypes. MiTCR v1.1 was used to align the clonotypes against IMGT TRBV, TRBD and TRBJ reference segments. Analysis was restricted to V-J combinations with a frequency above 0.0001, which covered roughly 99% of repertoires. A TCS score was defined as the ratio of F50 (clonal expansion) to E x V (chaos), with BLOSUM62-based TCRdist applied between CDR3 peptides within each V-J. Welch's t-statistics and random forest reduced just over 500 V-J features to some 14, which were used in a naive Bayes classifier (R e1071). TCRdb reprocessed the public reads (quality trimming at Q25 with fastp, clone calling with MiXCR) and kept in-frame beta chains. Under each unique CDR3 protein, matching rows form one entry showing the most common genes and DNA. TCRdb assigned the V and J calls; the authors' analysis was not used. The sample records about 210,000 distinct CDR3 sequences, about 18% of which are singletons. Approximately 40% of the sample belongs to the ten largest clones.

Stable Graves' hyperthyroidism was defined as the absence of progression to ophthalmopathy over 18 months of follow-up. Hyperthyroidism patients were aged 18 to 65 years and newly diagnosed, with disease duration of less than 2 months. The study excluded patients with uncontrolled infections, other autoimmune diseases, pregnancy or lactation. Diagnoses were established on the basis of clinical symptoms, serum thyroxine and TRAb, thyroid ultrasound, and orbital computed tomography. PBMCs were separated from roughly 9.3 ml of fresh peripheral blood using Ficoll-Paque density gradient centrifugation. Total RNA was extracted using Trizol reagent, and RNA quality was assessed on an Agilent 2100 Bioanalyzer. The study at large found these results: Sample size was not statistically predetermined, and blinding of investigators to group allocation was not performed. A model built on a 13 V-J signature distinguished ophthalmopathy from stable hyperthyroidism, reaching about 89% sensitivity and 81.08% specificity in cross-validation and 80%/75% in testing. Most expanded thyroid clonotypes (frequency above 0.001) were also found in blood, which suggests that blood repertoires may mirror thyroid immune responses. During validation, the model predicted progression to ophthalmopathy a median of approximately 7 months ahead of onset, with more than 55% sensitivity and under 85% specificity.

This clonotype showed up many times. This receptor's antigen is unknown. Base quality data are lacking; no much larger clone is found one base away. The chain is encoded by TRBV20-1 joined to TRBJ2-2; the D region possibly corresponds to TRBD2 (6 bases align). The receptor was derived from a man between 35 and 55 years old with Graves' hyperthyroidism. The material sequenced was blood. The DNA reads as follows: TGCAGTGCTACTGGCGTCGGGAGCGGGAACACCGGGGAGCTGTTTTTT. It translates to CSATGVGSGNTGELFF.